The rows below give T cell receptor beta chains drawn from one sample of a study of T cell responses to AZD1222 COVID-19 vaccine. Repertoires were generated with immunoSEQ multiplex PCR, while TCRdb's copy carries only in-frame clones and drops some. This sample yields 95,000 to 100,000 clones, of which more than 70% are seen a single time; roughly 15% belongs to the top ten. The sequencing used peripheral blood, collected 28 days after the second AZD1222 dose. Receptor source: an adult who received the AZD1222 COVID-19 vaccine. Both conserved end residues are part of each CDR3. The order of the fields is CDR3 DNA, CDR3 protein, clone size, V gene, J gene, D gene. D genes are given only for firm matches. Some rows mark clone size as missing; the rest say once, few, many or name a class of expanded clone.

TGTGCCAGCAGCGTCCGGGACGATCAGCCCCAGCATTTT	CASSVRDDQPQHF	-	TRBV7-9	TRBJ1-5	-
TGTGCCAGCAGCCAAGGTGGGACTAGCGGCGATACGCAGTATTTT	CASSQGGTSGDTQYF	-	TRBV4-2	TRBJ2-3	TRBD2
TGCGCCAGCAGCTTACAGGGGCGGAACACTGAAGCTTTCTTT	CASSLQGRNTEAFF	once	TRBV5-1	TRBJ1-1	TRBD1
TGTGCCAGCAGCTTCGGACTTCAGCCCCAGCATTTT	CASSFGLQPQHF	-	TRBV12-3/TRBV12-4	TRBJ1-5	-
TGTGCCAGCAGCCAAGTCCACCGGGGGTACTCTGGGGCCAACGTCCTGACTTTC	CASSQVHRGYSGANVLTF	-	TRBV14	TRBJ2-6	-
TGTGCCAGCCGGCATCCCTCCTACAATGAGCAGTTCTTC	CASRHPSYNEQFF	-	TRBV5-8	TRBJ2-1	-
TGTGCCACCAGCAGAGAGTTATCCTACGAGCAGTACTTC	CATSRELSYEQYF	once	TRBV15	TRBJ2-7	-
TGTGCCAGCTCACCGGGCAGGCCCACAGAGGGCTACACCTTC	CASSPGRPTEGYTF	-	TRBV18	TRBJ1-2	-
TGTGCCAGCAGCTGGGGGGGAGGGGCCTACAATGAGCAGTTCTTC	CASSWGGGAYNEQFF	few	TRBV7-2	TRBJ2-1	TRBD2
TGTGCCAGCAGTTTAGCGGGGTGGGAGACCCAGTACTTC	CASSLAGWETQYF	-	TRBV12-3/TRBV12-4	TRBJ2-5	-
TGTGCCAGCAGTCGGACAGTCTCCTCCTATAATTCACCCCTCCACTTT	CASSRTVSSYNSPLHF	-	TRBV25-1	TRBJ1-6	-
TGTGCCAGCAGTTTGGGTCACTCGTACCAAGAGACCCAGTACTTC	CASSLGHSYQETQYF	once	TRBV28	TRBJ2-5	-
TGTGCTAGTGGTTTGTCTACGGGCGTGTCAGGACATCGAAGAAACTATGGCTACACCTTC	CASGLSTGVSGHRRNYGYTF	-	TRBV12-5	TRBJ1-2	-
TGCAGCGTTGTGCGAGGGGGGGGCGGGGAGACCCAGTACTTC	CSVVRGGGGETQYF	-	TRBV29-1	TRBJ2-5	-
TGTGCCAGTAGTATCAGGGACCGCTACGAGCAGTACTTC	CASSIRDRYEQYF	-	TRBV19	TRBJ2-7	-
TGTGCCAGCAGTGATTCCTCGGCGGACCTCTACGAGCAGTACTTC	CASSDSSADLYEQYF	few	TRBV6-1	TRBJ2-7	-
TGTGCCAGCAGCCAAGGGCGGTCCATCGTATATTTT	CASSQGRSIVYF	-	TRBV3-1/TRBV3-2	TRBJ1-3	-
TGTGCCAGCAGCGTAGTGGCTAGCGGGGTCCAAGAGACCCAGTACTTC	CASSVVASGVQETQYF	-	TRBV9	TRBJ2-5	TRBD2
TGTGCCAGCAGTGAAGCGGGGGGACTGGGGAACACCGGGGAGCTGTTTTTT	CASSEAGGLGNTGELFF	-	TRBV2	TRBJ2-2	-
TGTGCCATCAGTGAGTCGTCTAGCGGGAGCTCCTACAATGAGCAGTTCTTC	CAISESSSGSSYNEQFF	-	TRBV10-3	TRBJ2-1	TRBD2
TGTGCCACCAGCAGAGATCAGGGACAGGGAAGTCAGCCCCAGCATTTT	CATSRDQGQGSQPQHF	-	TRBV15	TRBJ1-5	TRBD1
TGCGCCAGCAGCTTCAGACTAGCGGGAGACTACAATGAGCAGTTCTTC	CASSFRLAGDYNEQFF	-	TRBV4-1	TRBJ2-1	TRBD2
TGCGCCAGCAGCTTGGACGCAGCGGGAGGTTGGACAGATACGCAGTATTTT	CASSLDAAGGWTDTQYF	-	TRBV5-1	TRBJ2-3	TRBD2
TGTGCCTGGAGTGCAGGACGTGGCTACACCTTC	CAWSAGRGYTF	-	TRBV30	TRBJ1-2	-
TGTGCCGGTATGGAGGGGTCCACTAATGAAAAACTGTTTTTT	CAGMEGSTNEKLFF	-	TRBV30	TRBJ1-4	-
TGTGCCAGCAGCTTACTAGCGGGAGGCACAGATACGCAGTATTTT	CASSLLAGGTDTQYF	-	TRBV3-1/TRBV3-2	TRBJ2-3	TRBD2
TGTGCCAGTAGTATAGATGGAGGGGCTGGAAACACCATATATTTT	CASSIDGGAGNTIYF	-	TRBV19	TRBJ1-3	-
TGTGCCAGCAGTCGACAGGGGATCGGTGAAAAACTGTTTTTT	CASSRQGIGEKLFF	-	TRBV6-4	TRBJ1-4	TRBD1